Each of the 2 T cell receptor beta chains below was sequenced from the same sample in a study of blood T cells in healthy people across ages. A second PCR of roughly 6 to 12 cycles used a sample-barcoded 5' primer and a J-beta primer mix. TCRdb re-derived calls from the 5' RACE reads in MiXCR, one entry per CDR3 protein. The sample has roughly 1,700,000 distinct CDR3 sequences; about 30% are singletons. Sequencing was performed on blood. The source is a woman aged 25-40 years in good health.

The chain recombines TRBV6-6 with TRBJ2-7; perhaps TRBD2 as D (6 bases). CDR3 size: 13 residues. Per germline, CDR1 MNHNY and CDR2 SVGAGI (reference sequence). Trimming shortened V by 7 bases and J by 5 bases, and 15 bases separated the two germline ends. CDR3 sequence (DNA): TGTGCCAGCAAAAGCCCTACGGGGGACGAGCAGTACTTC. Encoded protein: CASKSPTGDEQYF.

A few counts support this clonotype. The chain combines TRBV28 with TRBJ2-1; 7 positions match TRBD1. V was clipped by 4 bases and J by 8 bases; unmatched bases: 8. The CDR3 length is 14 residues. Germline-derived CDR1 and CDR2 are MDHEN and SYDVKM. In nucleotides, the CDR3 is TGTGCCAGCAGTTCCCAGACAGGGTGGCATGAGCAGTTCTTC. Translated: CASSSQTGWHEQFF.